This entry is about one T cell receptor (beta chain). Antigen: not known. PCR was performed using 60 Vbeta and 13 Jbeta primers. Generated by immunoSEQ multiplex PCR, the TCRdb table keeps only in-frame clones and is missing some. The table records under 95,000 clones, around 72% of them present only once. The entry originates in a study of cytomegalovirus exposure and HLA in healthy donors. Overall study findings and caveats: The likely origin of a cluster of highly shared sequence variants was a sequencing artifact.

The germline CDR1 and CDR2 sequences are SNHLY and FYNNEI. J gave up 3 bases and V 5 bases, and 5 bases lay outside the gene matches. The CDR3 spans 14 residues. This clonotype was sampled from a woman aged 40 to 50 in good health and CMV-seropositive. Sequencing input: PBMCs. The J gene is TRBJ2-7, the V gene TRBV2; 9 bases match TRBD1. In nucleotides, the CDR3 is TGTGCCAGCAGTCTACCGGGACAGGGCTACGAGCAGTACTTC. Translated: CASSLPGQGYEQYF.